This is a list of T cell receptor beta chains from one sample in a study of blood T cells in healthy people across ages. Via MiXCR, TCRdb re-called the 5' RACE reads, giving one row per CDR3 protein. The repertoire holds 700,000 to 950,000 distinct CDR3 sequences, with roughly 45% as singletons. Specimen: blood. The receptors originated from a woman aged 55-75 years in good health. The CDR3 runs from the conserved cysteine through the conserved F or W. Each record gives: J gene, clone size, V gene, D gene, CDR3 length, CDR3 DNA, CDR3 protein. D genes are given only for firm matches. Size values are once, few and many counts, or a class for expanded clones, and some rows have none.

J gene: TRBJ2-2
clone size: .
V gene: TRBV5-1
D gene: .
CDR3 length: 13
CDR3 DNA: TGCGCCAGCCAGCGAGAGAACACCGGGGAGCTGTTTTTT
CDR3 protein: CASQRENTGELFF

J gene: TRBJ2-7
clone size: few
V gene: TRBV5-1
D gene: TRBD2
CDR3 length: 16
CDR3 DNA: TGCGCCAGCAGCTTGGCGGGAGCGGGAGCCTACAATGAGCAGTACTTC
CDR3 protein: CASSLAGAGAYNEQYF

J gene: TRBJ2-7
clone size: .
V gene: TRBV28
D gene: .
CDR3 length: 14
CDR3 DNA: TGTGCCAGCAGTACCACTCTCAGCTCCTACGAGCAGTACTTC
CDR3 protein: CASSTTLSSYEQYF

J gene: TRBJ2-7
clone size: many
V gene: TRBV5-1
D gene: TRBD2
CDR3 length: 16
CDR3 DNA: TGCGCCAGCAGCGCCCCGGGACTAGGGGGATACAATGAGCAGTACTTC
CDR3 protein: CASSAPGLGGYNEQYF

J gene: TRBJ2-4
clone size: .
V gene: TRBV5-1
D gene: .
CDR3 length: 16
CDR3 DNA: TGCGCCAGCAGCTTGGGCAGCGACTTAGCCAAAAACATTCAGTACTTC
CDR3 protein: CASSLGSDLAKNIQYF

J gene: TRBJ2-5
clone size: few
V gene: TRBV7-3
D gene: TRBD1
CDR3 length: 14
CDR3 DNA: TGTGCCAGCAGACCTGGGACAGGGGATGAGACCCAGTACTTC
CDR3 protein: CASRPGTGDETQYF

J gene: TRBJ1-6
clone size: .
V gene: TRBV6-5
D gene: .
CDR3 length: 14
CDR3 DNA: TGTGCCAGCACCAGAAGCTCCTATAATTCACCCCTCCACTTT
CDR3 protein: CASTRSSYNSPLHF

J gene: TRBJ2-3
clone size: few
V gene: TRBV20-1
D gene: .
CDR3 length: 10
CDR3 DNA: TGCAGTGCTCCGACAGATACGCAGTATTTT
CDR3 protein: CSAPTDTQYF

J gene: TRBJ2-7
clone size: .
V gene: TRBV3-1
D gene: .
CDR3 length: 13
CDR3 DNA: TGTGCCAGCAGCCCCACGTTAGGATCCGAGCAGTACTTC
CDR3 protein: CASSPTLGSEQYF

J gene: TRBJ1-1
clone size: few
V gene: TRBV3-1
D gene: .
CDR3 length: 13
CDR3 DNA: TGTGCCAGCAGCCAAGGTTCTGGGACTGAAGCTTTCTTT
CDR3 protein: CASSQGSGTEAFF

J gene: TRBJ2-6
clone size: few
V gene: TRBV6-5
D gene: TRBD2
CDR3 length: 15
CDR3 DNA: TGTGCCAGCAGTAAAGGGACTACTGGGGCCAACGTCCTGACTTTC
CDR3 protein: CASSKGTTGANVLTF

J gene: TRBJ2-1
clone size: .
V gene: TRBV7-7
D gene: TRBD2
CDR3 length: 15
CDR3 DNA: TGTGCTAGCAGCCCGACTAGCGGAAAGGACAATGAGCAGTTCTTC
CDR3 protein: CASSPTSGKDNEQFF

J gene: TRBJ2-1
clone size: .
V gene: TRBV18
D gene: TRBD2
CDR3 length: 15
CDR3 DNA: TGTGCCAGCTCAGCTCAAACGGGACTAGACAATGAGCAGTTCTTC
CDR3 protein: CASSAQTGLDNEQFF

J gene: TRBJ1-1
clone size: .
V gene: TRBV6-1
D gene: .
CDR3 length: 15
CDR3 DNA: TGTGCCAGCAGTGAACGGGCAGGGACGAACACTGAAGCTTTCTTT
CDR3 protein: CASSERAGTNTEAFF

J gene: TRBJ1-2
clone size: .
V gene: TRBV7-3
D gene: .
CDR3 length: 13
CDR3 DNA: TGTGCCAGCAGCTTGCTCAATAACTATGGCTACACCTTC
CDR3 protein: CASSLLNNYGYTF

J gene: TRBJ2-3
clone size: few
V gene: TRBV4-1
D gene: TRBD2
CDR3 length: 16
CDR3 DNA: TGCGCCAGCAGCCAAGAAGAGCGGGGAGGCACAGATACGCAGTATTTT
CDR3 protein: CASSQEERGGTDTQYF

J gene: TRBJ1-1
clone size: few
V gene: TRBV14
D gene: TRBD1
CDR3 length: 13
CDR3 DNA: TGTGCCAGCAGCCCGACAGGGGGAGCTGAAGCTTTCTTT
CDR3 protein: CASSPTGGAEAFF

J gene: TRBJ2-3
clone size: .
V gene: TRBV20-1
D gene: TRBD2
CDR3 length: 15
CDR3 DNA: TGCAGTGCTAGAATACAACTAGCGGGCCAAGATACGCAGTATTTT
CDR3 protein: CSARIQLAGQDTQYF

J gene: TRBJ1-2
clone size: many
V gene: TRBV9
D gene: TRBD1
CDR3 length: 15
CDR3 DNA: TGTGCCAGCAGCCCCCGGGACAGGGTGGTGTATGGCTACACCTTC
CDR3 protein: CASSPRDRVVYGYTF

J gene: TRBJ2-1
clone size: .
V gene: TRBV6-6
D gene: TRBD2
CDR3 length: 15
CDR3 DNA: TGTGCCAGCAGTTACATTAGCGGGGGGTTCGATGAGCAGTTCTTC
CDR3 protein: CASSYISGGFDEQFF

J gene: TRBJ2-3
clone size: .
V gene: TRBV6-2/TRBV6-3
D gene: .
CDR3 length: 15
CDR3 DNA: TGTGCCAGCAGTTATTCGGCGGACAACACAGATACGCAGTATTTT
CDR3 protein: CASSYSADNTDTQYF

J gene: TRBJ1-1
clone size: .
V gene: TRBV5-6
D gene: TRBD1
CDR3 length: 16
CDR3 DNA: TGTGCCAGCAGCTTACCGGGACAGGGGATGAACACTGAAGCTTTCTTT
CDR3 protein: CASSLPGQGMNTEAFF